This passage covers 27 T cell receptor beta chains from one sample sequenced in a study of neurological immune-mediated disorders. TCRdb re-called the 5' RACE reads through MiXCR, storing one row per CDR3 protein. The sample contains about 53,000 distinct CDR3 sequences, under 4.5% of which appear only once. The specimen was PBMCs. The receptors stem from a woman under 40 with multiple sclerosis.

This clonotype has ten or more counts. The chain recombines TRBV20-1 with TRBJ2-1; no firm D call. The V gene lost 2 bases and the J gene lost 6 bases, with 14 bases spanning the gap. Looked up from germline, CDR1 is DFQATT and CDR2 is SNEGSKA (reference sequence). The CDR3 totals 14 residues. CDR3 protein: CSARNPQGINEQFF. Written as DNA, the CDR3 is TGCAGTGCTAGAAACCCCCAAGGGATCAATGAGCAGTTCTTC.

The sample holds many counts of this clonotype. The V gene is TRBV20-1, the J gene TRBJ2-7, with a possible D match to TRBD1 (6 bases). Germline lookup yields CDR1 DFQATT and CDR2 SNEGSKA (reference sequence). Deletions cut 6 bases from V and 3 bases from J, with 15 bases between. The CDR3 consists of 13 residues. CDR3: CSAKAYRVYEQYF. DNA for the CDR3: TGCAGTGCGAAAGCCTACAGGGTCTACGAGCAGTACTTC.

This clonotype was picked up many times. The rearrangement uses TRBV12-3 or TRBV12-4 and TRBJ2-1; 9 bases map to TRBD2. The ends lost 5 bases at V and 4 bases at J; junction bases unmatched: 6. The CDR3 runs to 15 residues. CDR3 sequence: CASSASGTEYNEQFF. The CDR3 region has the DNA TGTGCCAGCAGTGCTAGCGGGACTGAATACAATGAGCAGTTCTTC.

The sample holds many counts of this clonotype. For the CDR3, the DNA is TGCGCCAGCAGGGAGGGGAACACCGGGGAGCTGTTTTTT. The encoded protein is CASREGNTGELFF. V usage is TRBV5-1 and J usage is TRBJ2-2; D possibly corresponds to TRBD2 (6 bases). The V gene lost 5 bases and the J gene lost 1 base, with 6 bases spanning the gap. Per germline, CDR1 SGHRS and CDR2 YFSETQ. The CDR3 length is 13 residues.

This clonotype was observed many times. The chain is built from TRBV7-2 and TRBJ2-1; TRBD2 might be the D (6 bases). This CDR3 spans 15 amino acids. V was trimmed by 5 bases and J by 8 bases, leaving 19 bases between them. Germline V CDR1 and CDR2: SGHTA, FQGNSA. CDR3 nucleotides: TGTGCCAGCAGCCTGACCGGGACTCCTGGGGATGAGCAGTTCTTC. As protein: CASSLTGTPGDEQFF.

Many counts were recorded for this clonotype. The chain carries TRBV7-3 and TRBJ2-1, with D perhaps given as TRBD1 or TRBD2 (5 bases each). The germline V gene encodes CDR1 SGHTA and CDR2 FQGTGA. The CDR3 sequence is 13 residues long. The ends were cut back, 2 bases at V and 10 bases at J, with 12 bases in the middle. The DNA of the CDR3 is TGTGCCAGCAGCTTAGGCGGTTGGGGGGAGCAGTTCTTC. Translation gives CASSLGGWGEQFF.

In its sample, this clonotype was seen many times. The rearrangement links TRBV7-2 to TRBJ1-1; D might be TRBD1 (6 bases). Germline V CDR1 and CDR2: SGHTA, FQGNSA. V lost 8 bases, J lost 3 bases, and 13 bases lay in between. The CDR3 loop spans 13 amino acids. This chain's CDR3 is CASGRQVDTEAFF. CDR3 sequence (DNA): TGTGCCAGCGGCCGACAGGTCGACACTGAAGCTTTCTTT.

This clonotype was seen at least ten times. The J gene is TRBJ1-5, the V gene TRBV20-1; 11 bases line up with TRBD1. V lost 2 bases, J lost 2 bases, and 17 bases stayed unmatched. Germline V CDR1 and CDR2: DFQATT, SNEGSKA (reference sequence). CDR3 length equals 20 residues. The CDR3 DNA reads as TGCAGTGCTAGAAAAACGACAACGGACAGGGGGCTTTCGGGCAATCAGCCCCAGCATTTT. Protein product: CSARKTTTDRGLSGNQPQHF.

This clonotype came up many times. The DNA of the CDR3 is TGTGCCAGCAGTTACACTAGCGGGAGGGCCCCTATCTCCTACGAGCAGTACTTC. Amino acid sequence: CASSYTSGRAPISYEQYF. The V call is TRBV6-5, the J call TRBJ2-7, with 13 bases identical to TRBD2. The CDR3 loop spans 18 amino acids. The germline V gene encodes CDR1 MNHEY and CDR2 SVGAGI. The trim removed 2 bases at V and 0 bases at J, leaving 7 bases unmatched.

This clonotype was detected many times. The gene calls are TRBV5-1 and TRBJ1-1; the match to TRBD1 covers 7 bases. There are 14 residues in the CDR3. J gave up 5 bases and V 7 bases, and 11 bases lay outside the gene matches. Germline CDR1 reads SGHRS; CDR2 reads YFSETQ. The CDR3 here is CASGGDSGATEAFF. In DNA, the CDR3 is TGCGCCAGCGGAGGGGACAGTGGGGCGACTGAAGCTTTCTTT.

This clonotype has a count of ten or more. The V call is TRBV20-1, the J call TRBJ2-2; D unresolved. The CDR3 extends over 14 amino acids. V was pared by 0 bases and J by 5 bases, with 10 bases between. CDR1 and CDR2 (germline): DFQATT, SNEGSKA (reference sequence). CDR3 coding DNA: TGCAGTGCTAGAGATCAGAGCAGAACCGGGGAGCTGTTTTTT. This gives the protein CSARDQSRTGELFF.

This clonotype appeared many times. The chain recombines TRBV5-1 with TRBJ2-2; weak D call: TRBD2 (5 bases). Germline CDR1 reads SGHRS; CDR2 reads YFSETQ. Trimming removed 5 bases at V and 7 bases at J, with 18 bases between. The CDR3 sequence is 15 residues long. The CDR3 nucleotides are TGCGCCAGCAGTCGGATCGGGGTACGGAGCGGGGAGCTGTTTTTT. Encoded protein: CASSRIGVRSGELFF. The full variable domain, its missing parts supplied by reference TRBV5-1 and TRBJ2-2, is KAGVTQTPRYLIKTRGQQVTLSCSPISGHRSVSWYQQTPGQGLQFLFEYFSETQRNKGNFPGRFSGRQFSNSRSEMNVSTLELGDSALYLCASSRIGVRSGELFFGEGSRLTVL.

This clonotype was seen ten or more times. The rearrangement joins TRBV5-5 to TRBJ2-7, with a possible D match to TRBD2 (6 bases). Trimming took off 2 bases at V and 0 bases at J, with 12 bases between the two ends. The germline V gene has CDR1 SGHKS and CDR2 YYEKEE (reference sequence). The CDR3 runs 15 residues. The CDR3 nucleotides are TGTGCCAGCAGCTTTTTCCGGGACTTCTCCTACGAGCAGTACTTC. It encodes CASSFFRDFSYEQYF.

There are many counts of this clonotype. The chain uses TRBV25-1 and TRBJ2-2; 7 nucleotides line up with TRBD1. The germline CDR1 and CDR2 sequences are MGHDK and SYGVNS. The junction had 6 bases not matched to a gene; V was cut back by 5 bases and J by 0 bases. The CDR3 is made up of 16 amino acids. The CDR3 DNA sequence: TGTGCCAGCAGTCTCCTCGACAGGGCGAACACCGGGGAGCTGTTTTTT. Its translation is CASSLLDRANTGELFF.

Many counts were recorded for this clonotype. The chain joins TRBV7-9 to TRBJ1-4; no clear D gene. The germline V and J ends were trimmed by 5 bases and 8 bases, with 18 bases remaining between them. This CDR3 comprises 15 residues. Per germline, CDR1 SEHNR and CDR2 FQNEAQ (reference sequence). The DNA for the CDR3 is TGTGCCAGCAGCCCCGGGGTGAGCGCGGGCGAAAAACTGTTTTTT. Amino acid sequence: CASSPGVSAGEKLFF. The full variable domain, with the rest looked up from reference TRBV7-9 and TRBJ1-4, is DTGVSQNPRHKITKRGQNVTFRCDPISEHNRLYWYRQTLGQGPEFLTYFQNEAQLEKSRLLSDRFSAERPKGSFSTLEIQRTEQGDSAMYLCASSPGVSAGEKLFFGSGTQLSVL.

At least ten counts were recorded for this clonotype. The V gene is TRBV7-2, the J gene TRBJ2-1, with 12 bases that match TRBD2. CDR1 is SGHTA, CDR2 FQGNSA, per germline. J gave up 5 bases and V 4 bases, and 6 bases lay outside the gene matches. This CDR3 region has 16 residues. DNA of the CDR3: TGTGCCAGCAGCTACTGGACTAGCGGGATTAACAATGAGCAGTTCTTC. Residues: CASSYWTSGINNEQFF.

In its sample, this clonotype was seen many times. The chain is built from TRBV20-1 and TRBJ2-5; TRBD1 aligns across 9 bases. The CDR3 is 12 amino acids. J was trimmed by 0 bases and V by 7 bases; bases with no gene match: 0. Germline V gene sequence: CDR1 DFQATT, CDR2 SNEGSKA (reference sequence). The CDR3 DNA reads TGCAGTGGACAGGGGGACCAAGAGACCCAGTACTTC. Translated: CSGQGDQETQYF.

At least ten counts were recorded for this clonotype. J is TRBJ1-1 and V is TRBV7-9; D might be TRBD1 (6 bases). The CDR3 consists of 15 residues. V was clipped by 0 bases and J by 6 bases, with 14 bases between them. The germline V gene has CDR1 SEHNR and CDR2 FQNEAQ (reference sequence). The CDR3 reads CASSLAGTSRSEAFF. The DNA of the CDR3 is TGTGCCAGCAGCTTAGCCGGGACAAGTAGATCTGAAGCTTTCTTT.

This clonotype was seen at least ten times. The chain is built from TRBV6-5 and TRBJ1-1, with TRBD1 as a possible D gene (5 bases). The CDR3 loop spans 18 amino acids. Deletions cut 2 bases from V and 3 bases from J, with 22 bases between. Germline V gene data show CDR1 as MNHEY and CDR2 as SVGAGI. DNA of the CDR3: TGTGCCAGCAGTTACCGAGCACCCTCTCTTCGGGGGGACACTGAAGCTTTCTTT. It codes for CASSYRAPSLRGDTEAFF.

V and J are TRBV25-1 and TRBJ2-7; TRBD2 might be the D (6 bases). Trimming removed 6 bases from V and 6 bases from J, with 18 bases in between. There are 14 residues in the CDR3. Looked up from germline, CDR1 is MGHDK and CDR2 is SYGVNS. The CDR3 loop reads CASSLGGQVGEQYF. The CDR3 DNA reads as TGTGCCAGCAGCCTGGGAGGCCAGGTGGGCGAGCAGTACTTC.

This chain uses TRBV20-1 with TRBJ2-7, with D perhaps TRBD2 (6 bases). Deletions cut 6 bases from V and 9 bases from J, with 18 bases between. CDR1 and CDR2 (germline): DFQATT, SNEGSKA (reference sequence). The CDR3 has 12 amino acids. CDR3 DNA sequence: TGCAGTGCAAAACCCACTAGCACCGCGCAGTACTTC. Residues: CSAKPTSTAQYF.

This clonotype showed up just a few times. A much larger clone differs from this one at a single base, so this may be a read error. V and J are TRBV29-1 and TRBJ1-5, with D maybe TRBD1 (5 bases). The CDR3 extends over 13 amino acids. The ends were cut back, 3 bases at V and 3 bases at J, with 9 bases in the middle. Germline CDR1 is SQVTM and CDR2 is ANQGSEA. In nucleotides, the CDR3 is TGCAGCGTTGACGGCGGGACCAATCAGCCCCAGCATTTT. Translation gives CSVDGGTNQPQHF.

This clonotype was recorded many times. The rearrangement joins TRBV7-2 to TRBJ2-2; D is perhaps TRBD1 (5 bases). This CDR3 contains 16 residues. V shed 1 base and J shed 4 bases, with 13 bases lying between them. Germline CDR1 is SGHTA and CDR2 is FQGNSA. The CDR3 is CASSLVRVHGTGELFF. The CDR3 nucleotides are TGTGCCAGCAGCTTAGTCAGGGTACACGGCACCGGGGAGCTGTTTTTT.

This clonotype came up many times. This chain uses TRBV20-1 with TRBJ2-5; D uncertain. The CDR3 has 13 amino acids. The germline V and J ends were trimmed by 1 base and 4 bases, with 10 bases remaining between them. Germline V lookup: CDR1 DFQATT, CDR2 SNEGSKA (reference sequence). The CDR3 loop reads CSARGLGLETQYF. The CDR3 DNA is TGCAGTGCTAGAGGACTGGGTCTAGAGACCCAGTACTTC.

This clonotype was observed many times. The V and J genes are TRBV15 and TRBJ1-1; 7 positions agree with TRBD1. The CDR3 is 13 residues long. The V gene end was trimmed by 3 bases and the J gene end by 8 bases; junction bases not matched to a gene: 6. Germline assignment: CDR1 LNHNV and CDR2 YYDKDF (reference sequence). CDR3 DNA sequence: TGTGCCACCAGCAGGGACAGGAGAGAAGAAGCTTTCTTT. It translates to CATSRDRREEAFF. The whole variable domain, remainder taken from reference TRBV15 and TRBJ1-1, is DAMVIQNPRYQVTQFGKPVTLSCSQTLNHNVMYWYQQKSSQAPKLLFHYYDKDFNNEADTPDNFQSRRPNTSFCFLDIRSPGLGDTAMYLCATSRDRREEAFFGQGTRLTVV.

This clonotype was seen at least ten times. V usage is TRBV29-1 and J usage is TRBJ1-2, with a tentative D call TRBD1 (6 bases). Trimming left V 6 bases short and J 5 bases short, with 10 bases between. The germline gives CDR1 SQVTM, CDR2 ANQGSEA. The CDR3 length is 11 residues. DNA of the CDR3: TGCAGCGTGGACAGCTTATATGGCTACACCTTC. Translating it yields CSVDSLYGYTF.

This clonotype showed up many times. CDR3 nucleotides: TGTGCCACCAGTGACAGGTTGAACACTGAAGCTTTCTTT. It is translated as CATSDRLNTEAFF. V and J are TRBV24-1 and TRBJ1-1; no clear D. The V end was cut by 4 bases, the J end by 0 bases, with 5 bases between. This CDR3 spans 13 amino acids. Germline CDR1 is KGHDR and CDR2 is SFDVKD.